This T cell receptor beta chain appears in the sequencing data of a study of control samples from healthy donors and cancer patients (dated by TCRdb to 2020 to 2021). In the case of this clone: Its antigen has not been determined. Base qualities are missing; no much larger clone stands one base away.

V and J are trimmed by 5 bases and 3 bases, and the gene matches miss 2 bases of the junction. From the germline V gene, CDR1 is SGHTA and CDR2 is FQGTGA. The CDR3, cysteine through phenylalanine, is 15 amino acids long. The retained sequence is limited to the CDR3, 45 bases, with the frame set at the first base. Receptors were amplified or captured by the immunoSEQ multiplex PCR assay. Drawn from immuneACCESS, this table holds only the in-frame rearrangements with V and J called that TCRdb kept. Clones are partly lost; checked studies trace under half to an unresolved V gene and leave the rest unexplained. The sample contains 100,000 to 150,000 clones, approximately 90% of them found a single time. In total, the top ten clones hold roughly 8.6% of the sample.

Sequenced sample: blood. The clonotype was recovered from a man aged 18 to 30 in good health. This receptor chain uses TRBV7-3 and TRBJ2-3; 13 of the junction bases match TRBD2. The sequenced DNA: TGTGCCAGCAGCGCGGGACTAGCGGGGACAGATACGCAGTATTTT. Translation gives CASSAGLAGTDTQYF.